This TCR beta chain was sequenced during a study of cytomegalovirus exposure and HLA in healthy donors. The primer mix had 60 Vbeta and 13 Jbeta primers. Data came from immunoSEQ multiplex PCR; TCRdb stores just in-frame clones and leaves some out. This sample contains tens of thousands of clones. The CDR3 has 16 residues. V was pared by 4 bases and J by 6 bases, with 11 bases of the junction left unmatched. Germline V lookup: CDR1 SGHRS, CDR2 YFSETQ. V is TRBV5-1 and J is TRBJ2-1, with 9 bases that match TRBD2. Sequenced input: PBMCs. This receptor was obtained from a man aged 25 to 40 in good health and CMV-seropositive. The DNA of the CDR3 is TGCGCCAGCAGCGCGCAATCCGGGACTAGCAGCAATGAGCAGTTCTTC. Translation: CASSAQSGTSSNEQFF.